These 23 T cell receptor beta chains originate from one sample sequenced in a study of molecular identifiers for immune sequencing clone quantification. TCRdb fed the PCR reads into MiXCR, producing one record per CDR3 protein. The table includes about 640,000 distinct CDR3 sequences, around 20% detected once. Sequencing was carried out using naive CD8+ T cells from blood, with Jurkat cell RNA spiked in. The sample's subset: FACS-sorted CD8+CD4-CCR7+CD45RA+ naive T cells. Receptors originate from a human donor in good health. Some libraries in this study had Jurkat cell RNA spiked in.

The table lists this clonotype with many counts. This chain links TRBV12-3 or TRBV12-4 with TRBJ1-1; D not certain. V dropped 3 bases and J dropped 4 bases, with 15 bases sitting between them. The CDR3 length is 15 residues. CDR3 in amino acids: CASSFDGEGSTEAFF. CDR3 nucleotide sequence: TGTGCCAGCAGTTTCGATGGCGAAGGGAGCACTGAAGCTTTCTTT.

V gene TRBV6-2 or TRBV6-3 combines with J gene TRBJ2-1; no firm D call. There are 15 residues in the CDR3. Germline loops: CDR1 MNHEY, CDR2 SVGEGT. Trimming cost V 6 bases and J 0 bases, with 12 bases left between them. CDR3 sequence (DNA): TGTGCCAGCAGCAGCGTTCTCTACTCCTACAATGAGCAGTTCTTC. It yields the protein CASSSVLYSYNEQFF.

Points on this clonotype: One end of the junction fails to match germline, which may point to a read error. Here the CDR3 DNA reads TGTGCCAGCGGTTACCTCGTCCTAGGGGGCACAGATACGCAGTATTTT. This translates into CASGYLVLGGTDTQYF. The chain uses TRBV6-2 or TRBV6-3 and TRBJ2-3; tentatively, D is TRBD1 (5 bases). This CDR3 has 16 residues. CDR1 is MNHEY and CDR2 is SVGEGT in the germline V gene.

This clonotype was observed many times. This chain uses TRBV12-3 or TRBV12-4 with TRBJ2-1, with a possible D match to TRBD1 (6 bases). The CDR3 length is 14 residues. Trimming took 3 bases from V and 5 from J, leaving 11 bases between them. In nucleotides, the CDR3 is TGTGCCAGCAGTTTGGGGGCAGGGCACAATGAGCAGTTCTTC. It specifies CASSLGAGHNEQFF.

At least ten counts were recorded for this clonotype. J is TRBJ2-7 and V is TRBV4-3, with 8 bases matching TRBD1. Germline-derived CDR1 and CDR2 are LGHNA and YSLEER. CDR3 length equals 15 residues. The trim removed 0 bases at V and 3 bases at J, leaving 4 bases unmatched. CDR3 DNA: TGCGCCAGCAGCCAAGATTCGGGACAGGTCTACGAGCAGTACTTC. Its protein is CASSQDSGQVYEQYF.

The chain links TRBV14 to TRBJ2-3, with 9 bases that match TRBD2. The CDR3 is made up of 16 amino acids. CDR1 and CDR2 from the germline V gene are SGHDN and FVKESK. Trimming cost V 1 base and J 2 bases; bases outside gene matches: 4. In DNA, the CDR3 is TGTGCCAGCAGCCAAGTCCTAGCGGGGTTCACAGATACGCAGTATTTT. Amino acid sequence: CASSQVLAGFTDTQYF.

To note about this clonotype: This clone may be a read error of a much larger clone one base away. This chain joins TRBV27 and TRBJ2-7, with unresolved D. From germline, CDR1 is MNHEY and CDR2 SMNVEV (reference sequence). The CDR3 loop spans 12 amino acids. The DNA of the CDR3 is TGTGCCAGCAGTTCAATCTCCTACGAGCGGTACTTC. Protein sequence: CASSSISYERYF.

This clonotype was seen a handful of times. This rearrangement joins TRBV4-3 to TRBJ2-7; D remains unclear. The CDR3 totals 16 residues. Trimming shortened V by 0 bases and J by 3 bases, and 15 bases separated the two germline ends. Germline V gene sequence: CDR1 LGHNA, CDR2 YSLEER. The CDR3 loop is CASSQDRGGYLYEQYF. In nucleotides, the CDR3 is TGCGCCAGCAGCCAAGATCGCGGTGGCTATCTCTACGAGCAGTACTTC.

The V call is TRBV20-1, the J call TRBJ2-7; TRBD2 matches at 7 bases. Germline V gene sequence: CDR1 DFQATT, CDR2 SNEGSKA (reference sequence). Trimming removed 3 bases from V and 1 base from J; junction bases left unmatched: 12. The CDR3 runs to 16 residues. The CDR3: CSARGRGAGESYEQYF. CDR3 nucleotides: TGCAGTGCTAGGGGGCGAGGGGCGGGAGAATCCTACGAGCAGTACTTC.

This clonotype has a count of ten or more. V and J are TRBV2 and TRBJ2-1; D perhaps matches TRBD2 (5 bases). V was pared by 4 bases and J by 8 bases, with 9 bases between. CDR1 and CDR2 (germline): SNHLY, FYNNEI. The CDR3 covers 12 residues. DNA for the CDR3: TGTGCCAGCAGTGTAGTAGCGTATGAGCAGTTCTTC. It translates to CASSVVAYEQFF.

This clonotype has at least ten counts. The chain has TRBV4-2 and TRBJ2-7, with 8 nucleotides matching TRBD1. With 0 bases clipped from V and 1 base from J, the junction kept 2 bases outside the gene matches. The CDR3 has 15 amino acids. The germline CDR1 and CDR2 sequences are LGHNA and YNFKEQ. CDR3 bases: TGTGCCAGCAGCCAAGAACGGACAGGGTCCTACGAGCAGTACTTC. Translating it yields CASSQERTGSYEQYF.

As concerns this clonotype: It may be a read error: a sequence one base away is much more abundant. In DNA form, the CDR3 reads TGTGCCAGCAGTCCACAAGGAGAGGAGAGCACCGGGGAGCTGTTTTTT. It translates to CASSPQGEESTGELFF. The gene calls are TRBV6-5 and TRBJ2-2; D uncertain. Deletions cut 5 bases from V and 4 bases from J, with 17 bases between. CDR1 and CDR2 (germline): MNHEY, SVGAGI. CDR3 length: 16 amino acids.

This clonotype was counted ten times or more. The chain employs TRBV6-5 and TRBJ2-5; TRBD2 aligns across 7 bases. The CDR3 spans 14 residues. Germline V gene data show CDR1 as MNHEY and CDR2 as SVGAGI. Germline trimming cut 4 bases from V and 4 bases from J; bases unmatched to any gene: 6. The CDR3 here is CASSSAGGGETQYF. As DNA, the CDR3 is TGTGCCAGCAGTTCGGCTGGGGGGGGAGAGACCCAGTACTTC.

This clonotype occurred many times. The chain has TRBV6-6 and TRBJ1-5; D gene ambiguous. The CDR3 has 15 residues. Germline V gene data show CDR1 as MNHNY and CDR2 as SVGAGI (reference sequence). Between the trimmed V and J ends, which lost 0 bases and 3 bases, there was a span of 9 bases. CDR3 coding DNA: TGTGCCAGCAGTTACTCTCCGGGAGCCAATCAGCCCCAGCATTTT. This codes for CASSYSPGANQPQHF.

Remarks on this clonotype: A read error may be the cause here, since a much bigger clone is one base away. The chain recombines TRBV6-2 or TRBV6-3 with TRBJ2-3, with D maybe TRBD2 (5 bases). The V gene's germline CDR1 is MNHEY and CDR2 SVGEGT. This CDR3 is 15 amino acids long. V was shortened by 2 bases and J by 3 bases, with 12 bases between the two germline ends. The CDR3 sequence: CASSYEQSGTDTQYF. Here the CDR3 DNA reads TGTGCCAGCAGTTACGAACAGTCGGGGACAGATACGCAGTATTTT.

The chain couples TRBV9 to TRBJ2-5; D ambiguous. Germline V CDR1 and CDR2: SGDLS, YYNGEE. The CDR3 is 15 residues long. V was trimmed by 4 bases and J by 2 bases, leaving 15 bases between them. The CDR3 here is CASSTSGRVQETQYF. The CDR3, as DNA: TGTGCCAGCAGCACCTCGGGTCGAGTACAAGAGACCCAGTACTTC.

This clonotype was observed many times. This rearrangement joins TRBV19 to TRBJ2-7, with 7 positions matching TRBD2. This CDR3 spans 16 amino acids. Trimming cost V 3 bases and J 2 bases; bases outside gene matches: 10. Germline CDR1 is LNHDA and CDR2 is SQIVND (reference sequence). For the CDR3, the DNA is TGTGCCAGTAGTATCGGGGGGAGGGCCGTCCCCTACGAGCAGTACTTC. This codes for CASSIGGRAVPYEQYF. Using reference TRBV19 and TRBJ2-7 for the parts outside the CDR3, the full variable domain is DGGITQSPKYLFRKEGQNVTLSCEQNLNHDAMYWYRQDPGQGLRLIYYSQIVNDFQKGDIAEGYSVSREKKESFPLTVTSAQKNPTAFYLCASSIGGRAVPYEQYFGPGTRLTVT.

On this clonotype: This may arise from a read error, as a much more abundant clone is one base away. The chain recombines TRBV30 with TRBJ2-2, with TRBD2 identical over 8 bases. This CDR3 has 18 residues. Germline values: CDR1 GTSNPN, CDR2 SVGIG (reference sequence). CDR3 sequence (DNA): TGTGCCTGGAGAGGATCTGGGCCGGGACTAGTGTCAACCGGGGAGATGTTTTTT. It specifies CAWRGSGPGLVSTGEMFF.

This clonotype came up many times. The chain employs TRBV7-9 and TRBJ1-5; D call uncertain. V shed 4 bases and J shed 6 bases, with 7 bases lying between them. Germline V gene sequence: CDR1 SEHNR, CDR2 FQNEAQ (reference sequence). The CDR3 loop spans 12 amino acids. The CDR3: CASSSNGQPQHF. DNA for the CDR3: TGTGCCAGCAGCTCTAACGGTCAGCCCCAGCATTTT.

This chain uses TRBV9 with TRBJ2-7; 13 nucleotides align to TRBD2. From germline, CDR1 is SGDLS and CDR2 YYNGEE. With 1 base clipped from V and 5 bases from J, the junction kept 3 bases outside the gene matches. The CDR3 runs 15 residues. The CDR3 coding sequence is TGTGCCAGCAGCGTATACGGACTAGCGGGAGACGAGCAGTACTTC. The encoded protein is CASSVYGLAGDEQYF.

Ten or more counts support this clonotype. The chain recombines TRBV18 with TRBJ2-4; TRBD1 aligns across 8 bases. The CDR3 runs to 17 residues. Germline values: CDR1 KGHSH, CDR2 LQKENI. Trimming at V came to 1 base and at J to 0 bases, leaving 5 bases not matched to a gene. The chain's CDR3 is CASSPRDRGLAKNIQYF. DNA for the CDR3: TGTGCCAGCTCACCACGCGACAGGGGCCTAGCCAAAAACATTCAGTACTTC.

This clonotype came up many times. The chain carries TRBV7-6 and TRBJ1-5; weak D call: TRBD1 (6 bases). There are 15 residues in the CDR3. V shed 7 bases and J shed 4 bases, with 17 bases lying between them. Germline values: CDR1 SGHVS, CDR2 FNYEAQ. The CDR3 region is CASTLDQGKNQPQHF. The DNA for the CDR3 is TGTGCCAGCACTCTCGATCAGGGGAAAAATCAGCCCCAGCATTTT.

This clonotype was detected ten times or more. V gene TRBV30 combines with J gene TRBJ2-7, with D uncertain. The CDR3 consists of 13 residues. Trimming shortened V by 0 bases and J by 1 base, and 7 bases separated the two germline ends. From germline, CDR1 is GTSNPN and CDR2 SVGIG (reference sequence). In DNA form, the CDR3 reads TGTGCCTGGAGTGTCGGTCCATCCTACGAGCAGTACTTC. The encoded protein is CAWSVGPSYEQYF.